These 27 T cell receptor beta chains came from one sample sequenced in a study of identical twins. A single record per CDR3 protein comes from TCRdb applying MiXCR to the 5' RACE reads. Among 500,000 to 550,000 distinct CDR3 sequences listed, more than 20% were seen once. The sample was also reused in another study, on yellow fever vaccine responses in identical twins.

Sequencing was done on a sample of CD4+ T cells sorted from blood. All receptors derive from a woman younger than 30 in good health.

The chain couples TRBV6-1 to TRBJ1-1, with 8 bases lining up with TRBD1. Trimming at V came to 6 bases and at J to 7 bases, leaving 10 bases not matched to a gene. In germline, CDR1 is MNHNS, CDR2 SASEGT. The CDR3 has 14 amino acids. CDR3 region: CASSHGQGAIEAFF. CDR3 DNA: TGTGCCAGCAGCCATGGACAGGGCGCTATTGAAGCTTTCTTT.

The CDR3 loop is CASRTGVSNTEAFF. The DNA for the CDR3 is TGTGCCAGCAGGACAGGGGTCTCGAACACTGAAGCTTTCTTT. The V gene is TRBV12-3 or TRBV12-4, the J gene TRBJ1-1; 8 bases fit TRBD1. Trimming removed 6 bases from V and 1 base from J; junction bases left unmatched: 4. CDR3 length equals 14 residues.

CDR3 in DNA: TGTGCCATCAGTGAGGGAAGGCCAAGCACAGATACGCAGTATTTT. It translates to CAISEGRPSTDTQYF. The chain uses TRBV10-3 and TRBJ2-3; D gene ambiguous. The germline CDR1 and CDR2 sequences are ENHRY and SYGVKD. The CDR3 extends over 15 amino acids. With 2 bases removed from V and 0 bases from J, the gap between germline ends came to 9 bases.

The chain employs TRBV5-5 and TRBJ2-1; no firm D call. CDR3 length equals 14 residues. Germline CDR1 is SGHKS and CDR2 is YYEKEE (reference sequence). Trimming cost V 1 base and J 5 bases, with 10 bases left between them. Here the CDR3 reads CASSLSPQNNEQFF. The CDR3 coding sequence is TGTGCCAGCAGCTTGAGTCCCCAGAACAATGAGCAGTTCTTC.

This clonotype has only a few counts. This chain links TRBV29-1 with TRBJ2-1; D is unclear. The CDR3 runs to 13 residues. CDR1 is SQVTM, CDR2 ANQGSEA, per germline. V lost 0 bases and J lost 9, with 12 bases in between. The CDR3 coding sequence is TGCAGCGTTGAAGATCCGGCAGGTGGTGAGCAGTTCTTC. Protein product: CSVEDPAGGEQFF.

The chain recombines TRBV27 with TRBJ1-1; unclear D gene. The germline V and J ends were trimmed by 8 bases and 0 bases, with 10 bases remaining between them. This CDR3 comprises 13 residues. Germline CDR1 reads MNHEY; CDR2 reads SMNVEV (reference sequence). This CDR3 reads CASGLWMNTEAFF. CDR3 in DNA: TGTGCCAGCGGACTGTGGATGAACACTGAAGCTTTCTTT.

This clonotype was counted a few times. The V and J genes are TRBV28 and TRBJ1-1; no definite D call. Germline assignment: CDR1 MDHEN and CDR2 SYDVKM. V was pared by 6 bases and J by 4 bases, with 15 bases between. The CDR3 contains 14 residues. CDR3 sequence reads: CASRSPGSGTEAFF. In nucleotides, the CDR3 is TGTGCCAGCAGGTCACCGGGGTCGGGCACTGAAGCTTTCTTT. Full variable domain (missing parts from reference TRBV28 and TRBJ1-1): DVKVTQSSRYLVKRTGEKVFLECVQDMDHENMFWYRQDPGLGLRLIYFSYDVKMKEKGDIPEGYSVSREKKERFSLILESASTNQTSMYLCASRSPGSGTEAFFGQGTRLTVV.

In this sample, this clonotype turned up once. This CDR3 reads CASSVNGLADTDTQYF. For the CDR3, the DNA is TGTGCCAGCAGTGTCAACGGACTAGCAGACACAGATACGCAGTATTTT. This chain connects TRBV2 to TRBJ2-3, with TRBD2 matching 8 bases. J gave up 2 bases and V 4 bases, and 8 bases lay outside the gene matches. The CDR3 is made up of 16 amino acids. CDR1 and CDR2 (germline): SNHLY, FYNNEI.

This clonotype was seen more than once but under ten times. J is TRBJ2-3 and V is TRBV15; perhaps TRBD1 as D (8 bases). The CDR3 sequence is 16 residues long. Looked up from germline, CDR1 is LNHNV and CDR2 is YYDKDF (reference sequence). Between the trimmed V and J ends, which lost 3 bases and 4 bases, there was a span of 17 bases. The CDR3 loop is CATSRDRARGADTQYF. CDR3 nucleotide sequence: TGTGCCACCAGCAGGGACAGGGCCCGGGGGGCAGATACGCAGTATTTT.

This clonotype has just a few counts. The chain combines TRBV20-1 with TRBJ2-3, with 8 positions matching TRBD2. J gave up 4 bases and V 4 bases, and 10 bases lay outside the gene matches. Looked up from germline, CDR1 is DFQATT and CDR2 is SNEGSKA (reference sequence). The CDR3 runs to 15 residues. The CDR3 DNA follows: TGCAGTGCTACCCCTAGGACTAGCCTTCCAGATACGCAGTATTTT. Protein: CSATPRTSLPDTQYF.

A few counts support this clonotype. The J gene is TRBJ2-1, the V gene TRBV5-1; 12 bases match TRBD2. This CDR3 region has 16 residues. Losses at the gene ends were 4 bases for V and 7 bases for J; bases not matched to a gene: 9. Germline V gene data show CDR1 as SGHRS and CDR2 as YFSETQ. The CDR3 DNA reads as TGCGCCAGCAGCGCCCTGCCTAGCGGGGGGGAAAATGAGCAGTTCTTC. Its protein is CASSALPSGGENEQFF.

The chain joins TRBV5-1 to TRBJ2-4; D tentatively fits TRBD1 or TRBD2 (5 bases each). V was shortened by 0 bases and J by 1 base, with 8 bases between the two germline ends. Germline CDR1 and CDR2: SGHRS and YFSETQ. This CDR3 is 15 amino acids long. The CDR3 DNA sequence: TGCGCCAGCAGCTTGGGGGGGATCGCCAAAAACATTCAGTACTTC. Translation: CASSLGGIAKNIQYF.

A remark on this clonotype: A read error may explain this, as a much larger clone is one base away. The CDR3 sequence: CASNIGGANTDAFF. CDR3 bases: TGCGCCAGCAACATTGGGGGGGCGAACACTGATGCTTTCTTT. The rearrangement links TRBV5-1 to TRBJ1-1; TRBD1 might be the D (6 bases). Germline lookup yields CDR1 SGHRS and CDR2 YFSETQ. This CDR3 has 14 amino acids. The full variable domain, with the rest looked up from reference TRBV5-1 and TRBJ1-1, is KAGVTQTPRYLIKTRGQQVTLSCSPISGHRSVSWYQQTPGQGLQFLFEYFSETQRNKGNFPGRFSGRQFSNSRSEMNVSTLELGDSALYLCASNIGGANTDAFFGQGTRLTVV.

This chain joins TRBV20-1 and TRBJ2-3, with D possibly being TRBD2 (6 bases). V shed 0 bases and J shed 4 bases, with 14 bases lying between them. Per germline, CDR1 DFQATT and CDR2 SNEGSKA (reference sequence). This CDR3 region has 15 residues. The CDR3 nucleotides are TGCAGTGCTAGAGATCCTCTAGCGCCCGCAGATACGCAGTATTTT. Its protein is CSARDPLAPADTQYF.

The sample holds a few counts of this clonotype. The chain has TRBV10-1 and TRBJ2-3; 14 bases agree with TRBD2. This CDR3 contains 16 residues. Germline lookup yields CDR1 WNHNN and CDR2 SYGVQD (reference sequence). V lost 2 bases and J lost 5; bases outside the gene matches: 3. CDR3 DNA sequence: TGCGCCAGCAGTGAGGGGACTAGCGGGAGAGGAGATACGCAGTATTTT. Translation: CASSEGTSGRGDTQYF.

This clonotype came up many times. V is TRBV12-3 or TRBV12-4 and J is TRBJ1-4; D remains unclear. Trimming shortened V by 4 bases and J by 0 bases, and 6 bases separated the two germline ends. This CDR3 contains 14 residues. The CDR3 sequence is CASSYFATNEKLFF. CDR3 in DNA: TGTGCCAGCAGTTACTTTGCAACTAATGAAAAACTGTTTTTT.

The CDR3 DNA reads TGTGCCAGCAGCTTACCGGAGAGCGGGAGAAGTCGTGAGCAGTTCTTC. It specifies CASSLPESGRSREQFF. This sequence joins TRBV11-3 and TRBJ2-1, with TRBD2 matching over 8 bases. This CDR3 region has 16 residues. Germline CDR1 reads SGHNT; CDR2 reads YENEEA. V lost 2 bases to trimming and J lost 9 bases; unmatched junction nucleotides: 12.

The gene calls are TRBV7-9 and TRBJ2-2, with no clear D. V was shortened by 5 bases and J by 4 bases, with 17 bases between the two germline ends. The CDR3 consists of 16 residues. From germline, CDR1 is SEHNR and CDR2 FQNEAQ (reference sequence). CDR3 nucleotides: TGTGCCAGCAGCAGATTACAGCACCGAGCCACCGGGGAGCTGTTTTTT. Its translation is CASSRLQHRATGELFF.

The chain couples TRBV3-1 to TRBJ1-5; D uncertain. This CDR3 is built from 16 residues. Germline assignment: CDR1 LGHDT and CDR2 YNNKEL (reference sequence). V shed 0 bases and J shed 2 bases, with 11 bases lying between them. The CDR3: CASSQESRLGNQPQHF. In DNA form, the CDR3 reads TGTGCCAGCAGCCAAGAAAGCAGGTTGGGCAATCAGCCCCAGCATTTT.

In this sample, this clonotype turned up a few times. This chain uses TRBV20-1 with TRBJ2-7; possibly TRBD2 for D (5 bases). This CDR3 spans 13 amino acids. Trimming took 5 bases from V and 4 from J, leaving 15 bases between them. Germline loops: CDR1 DFQATT, CDR2 SNEGSKA (reference sequence). This CDR3 reads CSAVDSTGYEQYF. The CDR3 nucleotides read TGCAGTGCTGTCGACTCGACGGGGTACGAGCAGTACTTC.

The CDR3 loop reads CASSLLGRPGTDTQYF. DNA for the CDR3: TGTGCCAGCAGTTTATTGGGGAGGCCTGGCACAGATACGCAGTATTTT. The chain employs TRBV12-3 or TRBV12-4 and TRBJ2-3; D might be TRBD2 (6 bases). The CDR3 extends over 16 amino acids. Deletions cut 2 bases from V and 1 base from J, with 13 bases between.

This clonotype was seen more than once but under ten times. The rearrangement uses TRBV12-3 or TRBV12-4 and TRBJ1-6, with 7 bases aligning to TRBD1. After removal of 6 bases from V and 10 bases from J, the junction contained 15 bases not matched to a gene. The CDR3 is 16 residues long. The CDR3 DNA reads TGTGCCAGCAGGGTAGATACAGGGGATTGGTACTCACCCCTCCACTTT. Its translation is CASRVDTGDWYSPLHF.

This chain links TRBV10-2 with TRBJ2-7, with D perhaps TRBD2 (6 bases). Germline V gene lookup returns CDR1 WSHSY and CDR2 SAAADI. With 3 bases removed from V and 6 bases from J, the gap between germline ends came to 15 bases. The CDR3 runs 14 residues. The CDR3 is CASSETGGIGEQYV. The CDR3 DNA is TGCGCCAGCAGTGAAACAGGAGGGATCGGCGAGCAGTACGTC.

The V call is TRBV3-1, the J call TRBJ2-1; 9 bases line up with TRBD2. The CDR3 contains 15 residues. The junction had 2 bases not matched to a gene; V was cut back by 1 base and J by 4 bases. Per germline, CDR1 LGHDT and CDR2 YNNKEL (reference sequence). The CDR3 coding sequence is TGTGCCAGCAGCCAAGGTAGCGGGGGATACAATGAGCAGTTCTTC. Protein product: CASSQGSGGYNEQFF.

The chain uses TRBV12-3 or TRBV12-4 and TRBJ1-6; 8 positions agree with TRBD1. The J segment lost 7 bases and the V segment lost 5 bases, leaving 7 bases of the junction unmatched. The CDR3 length is 15 residues. The CDR3 protein is CASSTRQGRNSPLHF. The CDR3 DNA reads as TGTGCCAGCAGTACCAGACAGGGGAGAAATTCACCCCTCCACTTT.

This clonotype turned up a few times. V usage is TRBV12-3 or TRBV12-4 and J usage is TRBJ2-2; weak D call: TRBD2 (6 bases). Trimming removed 8 bases at V and 5 bases at J, with 12 bases between. The CDR3 extends over 13 amino acids. CDR3 DNA: TGTGCCAGCCAGGTTCGGGGGACCGGGGAGCTGTTTTTT. It codes for CASQVRGTGELFF.

J is TRBJ2-1 and V is TRBV7-9; the match to TRBD1 covers 9 bases. Germline assignment: CDR1 SEHNR and CDR2 FQNEAQ (reference sequence). This CDR3 comprises 16 residues. Trimming removed 2 bases from V and 3 bases from J; junction bases left unmatched: 5. The CDR3 bases are TGTGCCAGCAGCTTAAAGTCGACAGGGGGCTACAATGAGCAGTTCTTC. Its translation is CASSLKSTGGYNEQFF.